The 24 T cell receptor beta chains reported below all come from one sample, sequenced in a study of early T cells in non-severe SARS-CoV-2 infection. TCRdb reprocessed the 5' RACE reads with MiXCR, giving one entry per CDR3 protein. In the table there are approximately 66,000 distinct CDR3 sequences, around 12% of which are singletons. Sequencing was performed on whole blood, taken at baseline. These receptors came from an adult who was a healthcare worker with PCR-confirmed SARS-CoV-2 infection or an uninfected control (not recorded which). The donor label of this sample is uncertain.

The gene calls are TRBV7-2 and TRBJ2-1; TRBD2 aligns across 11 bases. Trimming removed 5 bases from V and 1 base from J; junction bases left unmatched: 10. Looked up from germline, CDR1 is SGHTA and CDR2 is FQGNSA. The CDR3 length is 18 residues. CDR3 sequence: CASSPRGLAGGSYNEQFF. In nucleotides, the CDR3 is TGTGCCAGCAGCCCACGGGGGCTAGCGGGGGGTTCCTACAATGAGCAGTTCTTC.

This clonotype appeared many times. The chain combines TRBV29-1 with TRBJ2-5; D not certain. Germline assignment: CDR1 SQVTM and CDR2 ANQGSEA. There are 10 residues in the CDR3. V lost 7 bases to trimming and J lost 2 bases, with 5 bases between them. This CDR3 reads CSGAQETQYF. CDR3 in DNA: TGCAGCGGGGCTCAAGAGACCCAGTACTTC.

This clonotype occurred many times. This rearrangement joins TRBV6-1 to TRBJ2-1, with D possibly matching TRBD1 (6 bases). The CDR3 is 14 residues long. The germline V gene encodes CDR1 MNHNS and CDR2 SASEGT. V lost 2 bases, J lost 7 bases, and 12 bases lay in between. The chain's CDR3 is CASSERTEGNEQFF. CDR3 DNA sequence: TGTGCCAGCAGTGAACGGACAGAGGGAAATGAGCAGTTCTTC.

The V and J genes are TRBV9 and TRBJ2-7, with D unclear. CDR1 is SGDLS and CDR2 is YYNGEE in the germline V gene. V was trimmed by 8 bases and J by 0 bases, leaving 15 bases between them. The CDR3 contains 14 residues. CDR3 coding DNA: TGTGCCAGAACCAGCTTGGAAAGCTCCTACGAGCAGTACGTC. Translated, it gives CARTSLESSYEQYV.

This chain's CDR3 is CASSLGGGNQPQHF. The CDR3 region has the DNA TGTGCCAGCAGCTTAGGGGGGGGCAATCAGCCCCAGCATTTT. This rearrangement joins TRBV7-6 to TRBJ1-5; perhaps TRBD1 as D (5 bases). CDR1 is SGHVS and CDR2 is FNYEAQ in the germline V gene. Trimming stripped 1 base from V and 2 bases from J, with 6 bases between. The CDR3 has 14 residues.

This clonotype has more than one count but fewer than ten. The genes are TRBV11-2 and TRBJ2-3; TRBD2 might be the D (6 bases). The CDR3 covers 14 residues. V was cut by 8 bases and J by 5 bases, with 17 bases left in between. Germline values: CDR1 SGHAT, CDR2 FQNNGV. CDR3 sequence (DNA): TGTGCCAGCCTAAGACCCCGGGGGAAAGATACGCAGTATTTT. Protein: CASLRPRGKDTQYF. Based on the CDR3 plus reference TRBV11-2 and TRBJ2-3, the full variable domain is EAGVAQSPRYKIIEKRQSVAFWCNPISGHATLYWYQQILGQGPKLLIQFQNNGVVDDSQLPKDRFSAERLKGVDSTLKIQPAKLEDSAVYLCASLRPRGKDTQYFGPGTRLTVL.

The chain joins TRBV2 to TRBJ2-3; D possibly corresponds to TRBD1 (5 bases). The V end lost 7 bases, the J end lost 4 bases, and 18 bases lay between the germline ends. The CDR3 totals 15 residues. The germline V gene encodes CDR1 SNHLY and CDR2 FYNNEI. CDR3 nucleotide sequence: TGTGCCAGCAAAGTACAGGAGACTTCCCCAGATACGCAGTATTTT. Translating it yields CASKVQETSPDTQYF.

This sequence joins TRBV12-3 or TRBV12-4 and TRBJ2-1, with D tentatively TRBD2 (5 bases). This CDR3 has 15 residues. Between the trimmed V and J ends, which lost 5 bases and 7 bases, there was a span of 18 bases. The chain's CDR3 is CASSTRTPPGNEQFF. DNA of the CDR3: TGTGCCAGCAGTACCCGGACCCCCCCGGGGAATGAGCAGTTCTTC.

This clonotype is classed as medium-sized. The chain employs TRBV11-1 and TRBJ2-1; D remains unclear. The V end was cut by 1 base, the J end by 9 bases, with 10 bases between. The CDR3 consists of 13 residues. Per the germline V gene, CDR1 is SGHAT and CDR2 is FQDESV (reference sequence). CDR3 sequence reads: CASSLVVGSEQFF. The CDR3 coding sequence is TGTGCCAGCAGCTTAGTTGTGGGTAGTGAGCAGTTCTTC. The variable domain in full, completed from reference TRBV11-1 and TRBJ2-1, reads EAEVAQSPRYKITEKSQAVAFWCDPISGHATLYWYRQILGQGPELLVQFQDESVVDDSQLPKDRFSAERLKGVDSTLKIQPAELGDSAMYLCASSLVVGSEQFFGPGTRLTVL.

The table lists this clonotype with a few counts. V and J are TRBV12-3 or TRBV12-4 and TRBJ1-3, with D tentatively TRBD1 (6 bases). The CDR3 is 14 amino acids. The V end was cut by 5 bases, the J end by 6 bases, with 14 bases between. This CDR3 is CASSQGSPENTIYF. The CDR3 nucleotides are TGTGCCAGCAGTCAGGGGTCTCCTGAAAACACCATATATTTT.

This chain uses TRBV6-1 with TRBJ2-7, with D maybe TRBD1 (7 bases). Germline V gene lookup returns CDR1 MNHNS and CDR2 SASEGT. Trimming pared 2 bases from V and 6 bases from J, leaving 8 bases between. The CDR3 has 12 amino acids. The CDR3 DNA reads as TGTGCCAGCAGTGAACAGGGGGGCGAGCAGTACGTC. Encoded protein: CASSEQGGEQYV.

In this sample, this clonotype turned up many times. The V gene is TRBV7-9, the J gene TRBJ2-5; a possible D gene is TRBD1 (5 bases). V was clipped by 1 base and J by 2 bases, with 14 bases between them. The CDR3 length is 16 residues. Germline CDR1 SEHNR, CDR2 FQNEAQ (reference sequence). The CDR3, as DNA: TGTGCCAGCAGCTTAGACAGGCCAGGACGACAAGAGACCCAGTACTTC. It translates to CASSLDRPGRQETQYF. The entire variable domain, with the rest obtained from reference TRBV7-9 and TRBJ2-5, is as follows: DTGVSQNPRHKITKRGQNVTFRCDPISEHNRLYWYRQTLGQGPEFLTYFQNEAQLEKSRLLSDRFSAERPKGSFSTLEIQRTEQGDSAMYLCASSLDRPGRQETQYFGPGTRLLVL.

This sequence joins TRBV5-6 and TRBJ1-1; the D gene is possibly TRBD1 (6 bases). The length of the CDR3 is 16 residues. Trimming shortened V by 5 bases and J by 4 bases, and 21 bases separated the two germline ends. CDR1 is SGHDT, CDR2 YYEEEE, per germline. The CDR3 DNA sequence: TGTGCCAGCAGGAAAAACGTCGGGGGCGGCGGCACTGAAGCTTTCTTT. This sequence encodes CASRKNVGGGGTEAFF.

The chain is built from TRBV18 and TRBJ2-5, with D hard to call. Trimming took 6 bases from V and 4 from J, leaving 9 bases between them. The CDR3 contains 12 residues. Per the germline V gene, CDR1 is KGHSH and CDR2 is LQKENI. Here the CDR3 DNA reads TGTGCCAGCTCCCAATCTAGAGAGACCCAGTACTTC. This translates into CASSQSRETQYF.

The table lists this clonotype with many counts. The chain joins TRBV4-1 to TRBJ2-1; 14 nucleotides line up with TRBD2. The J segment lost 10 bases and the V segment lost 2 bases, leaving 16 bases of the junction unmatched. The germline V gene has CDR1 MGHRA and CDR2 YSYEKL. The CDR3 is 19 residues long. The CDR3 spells CASSQIGLAGGTPFLEQFF. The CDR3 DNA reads TGCGCCAGCAGCCAAATCGGACTAGCGGGGGGCACCCCCTTTTTAGAGCAGTTCTTC.

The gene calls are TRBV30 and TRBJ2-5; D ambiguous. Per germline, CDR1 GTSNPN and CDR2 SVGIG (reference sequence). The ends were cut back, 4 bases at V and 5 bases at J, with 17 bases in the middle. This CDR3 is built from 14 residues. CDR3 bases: TGTGCCTGGAACCCGGGCCCTGGGGTGGAGACCCAGTACTTC. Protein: CAWNPGPGVETQYF.

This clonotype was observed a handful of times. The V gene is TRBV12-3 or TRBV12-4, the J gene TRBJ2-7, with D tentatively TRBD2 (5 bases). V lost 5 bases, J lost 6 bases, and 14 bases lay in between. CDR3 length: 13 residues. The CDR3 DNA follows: TGTGCCAGCAGTCCCTCGGGGTGGGGCGAGCAGTACGTC. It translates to CASSPSGWGEQYV.

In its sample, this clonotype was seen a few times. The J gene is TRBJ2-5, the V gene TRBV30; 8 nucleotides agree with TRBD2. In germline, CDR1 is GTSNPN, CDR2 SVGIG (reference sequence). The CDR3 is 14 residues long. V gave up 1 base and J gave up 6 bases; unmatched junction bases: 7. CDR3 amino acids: CAWSASTGGQTQYF. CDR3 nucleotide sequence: TGTGCCTGGAGTGCCTCGACGGGAGGGCAGACCCAGTACTTC.

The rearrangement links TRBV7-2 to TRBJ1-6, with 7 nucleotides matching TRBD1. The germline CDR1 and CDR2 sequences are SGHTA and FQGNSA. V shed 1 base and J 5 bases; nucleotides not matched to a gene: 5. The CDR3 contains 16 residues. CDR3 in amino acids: CASSLVWDRHNSPLHF. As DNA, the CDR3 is TGTGCCAGCAGCTTAGTGTGGGACAGACATAATTCACCCCTCCACTTT.

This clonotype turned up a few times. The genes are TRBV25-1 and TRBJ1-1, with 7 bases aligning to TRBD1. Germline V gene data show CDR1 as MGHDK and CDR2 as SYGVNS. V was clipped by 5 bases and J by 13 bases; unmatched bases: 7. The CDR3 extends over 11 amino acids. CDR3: CASSPGTVVFF. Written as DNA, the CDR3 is TGTGCCAGCAGTCCCGGGACAGTGGTTTTCTTT.

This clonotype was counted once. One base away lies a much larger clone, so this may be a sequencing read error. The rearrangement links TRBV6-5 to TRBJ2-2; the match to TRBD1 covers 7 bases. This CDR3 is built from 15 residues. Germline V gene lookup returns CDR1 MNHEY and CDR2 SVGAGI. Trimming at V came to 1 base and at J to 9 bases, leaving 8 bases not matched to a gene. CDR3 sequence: CASSYFTGAGRELFF. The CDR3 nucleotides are TGTGCCAGCAGTTACTTTACAGGGGCCGGCAGGGAGCTGTTTTTT.

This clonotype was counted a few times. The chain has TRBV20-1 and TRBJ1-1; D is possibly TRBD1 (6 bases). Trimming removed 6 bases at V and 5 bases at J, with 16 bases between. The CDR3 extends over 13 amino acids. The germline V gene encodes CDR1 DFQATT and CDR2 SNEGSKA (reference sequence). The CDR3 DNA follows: TGCAGTGCCCACCGGACAGATGGGACTGAAGCTTTCTTT. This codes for CSAHRTDGTEAFF.

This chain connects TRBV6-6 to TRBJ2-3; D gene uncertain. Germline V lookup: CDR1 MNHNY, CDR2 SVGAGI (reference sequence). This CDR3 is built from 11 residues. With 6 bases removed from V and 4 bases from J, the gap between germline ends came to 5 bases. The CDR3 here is CASSRADTQYF. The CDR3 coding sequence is TGTGCCAGCAGCCGAGCAGATACGCAGTATTTT.

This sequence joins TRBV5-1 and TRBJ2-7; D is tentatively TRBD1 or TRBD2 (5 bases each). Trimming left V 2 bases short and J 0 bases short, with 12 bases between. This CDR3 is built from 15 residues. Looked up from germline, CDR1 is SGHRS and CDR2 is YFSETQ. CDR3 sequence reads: CASSFGTVSSYEQYV. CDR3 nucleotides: TGCGCCAGCAGCTTCGGGACGGTGAGCTCCTACGAGCAGTACGTC.